This TCR beta chain was identified in a study of response to subunit inactivated influenza vaccine. Notes on the study in general: Authors suggested few new T cells are recruited by each seasonal influenza vaccination.

TCRdb fed the RT-PCR reads into MiXCR, producing one record per CDR3 protein. This sample carries fewer than 750,000 distinct CDR3 sequences, approximately 15% of them seen once, and the ten largest clones take around 10%. This clonotype was found many times. Its antigen remains unknown. The ends were cut back, 3 bases at V and 3 bases at J, with 12 bases in the middle. The CDR3 totals 15 residues. The genes are TRBV12-3 or TRBV12-4 and TRBJ2-1, with a tentative D call TRBD2 (6 bases). This clonotype was sampled from a man aged 45-60 years who received an inactivated influenza vaccine. The sample was PBMCs from blood, taken 11 to 12 days after vaccination. DNA for the CDR3: TGTGCCAGCAGTTTTTCAAGCGGGCTCTACAATGAGCAGTTCTTC. Amino acids: CASSFSSGLYNEQFF.